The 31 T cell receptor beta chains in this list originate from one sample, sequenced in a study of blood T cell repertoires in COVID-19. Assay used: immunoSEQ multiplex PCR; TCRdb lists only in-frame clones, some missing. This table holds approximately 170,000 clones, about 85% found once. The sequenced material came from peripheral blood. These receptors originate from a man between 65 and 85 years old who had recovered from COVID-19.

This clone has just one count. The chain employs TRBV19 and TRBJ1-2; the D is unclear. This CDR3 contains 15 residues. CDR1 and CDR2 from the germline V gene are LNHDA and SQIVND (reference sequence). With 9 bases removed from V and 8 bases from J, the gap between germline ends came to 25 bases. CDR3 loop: CARRDIRDRHAGYTF. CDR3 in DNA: TGTGCCAGGCGGGATATCCGGGATCGCCACGCCGGCTACACCTTC.

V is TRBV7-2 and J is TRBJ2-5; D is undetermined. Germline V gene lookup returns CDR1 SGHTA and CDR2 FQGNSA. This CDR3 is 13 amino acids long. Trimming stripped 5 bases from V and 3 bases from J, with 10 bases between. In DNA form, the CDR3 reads TGTGCCAGCAGCCGGTATTTGGAAGAGACCCAGTACTTC. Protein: CASSRYLEETQYF.

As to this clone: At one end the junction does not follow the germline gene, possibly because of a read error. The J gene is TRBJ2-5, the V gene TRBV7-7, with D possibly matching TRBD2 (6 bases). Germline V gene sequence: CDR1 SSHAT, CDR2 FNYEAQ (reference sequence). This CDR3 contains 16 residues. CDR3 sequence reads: CASSLGAGLEGETQYF. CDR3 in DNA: TGTGCTAGCAGCTTAGGAGCGGGCCTTGAAGGAGAGACCCAGTACTTC.

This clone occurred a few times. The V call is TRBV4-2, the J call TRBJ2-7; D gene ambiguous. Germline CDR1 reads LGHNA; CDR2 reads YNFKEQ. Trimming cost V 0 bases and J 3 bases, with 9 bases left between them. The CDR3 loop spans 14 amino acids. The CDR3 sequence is CASSQELGLYEQYF. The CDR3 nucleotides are TGTGCCAGCAGCCAAGAGCTAGGCCTCTACGAGCAGTACTTC.

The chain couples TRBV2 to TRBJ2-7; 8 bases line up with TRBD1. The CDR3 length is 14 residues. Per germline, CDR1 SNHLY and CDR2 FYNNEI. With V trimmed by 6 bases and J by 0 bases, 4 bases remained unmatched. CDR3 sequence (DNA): TGTGCCAGCAGGAGGACAGGGAACTCCTACGAGCAGTACTTC. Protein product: CASRRTGNSYEQYF.

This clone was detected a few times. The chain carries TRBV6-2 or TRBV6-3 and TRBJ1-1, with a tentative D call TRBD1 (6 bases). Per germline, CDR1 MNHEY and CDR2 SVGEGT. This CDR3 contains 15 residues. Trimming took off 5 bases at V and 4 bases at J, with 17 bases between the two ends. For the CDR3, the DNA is TGTGCCAGCAGTCAAACCCCAGGGGCGGGCACTGAAGCTTTCTTT. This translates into CASSQTPGAGTEAFF.

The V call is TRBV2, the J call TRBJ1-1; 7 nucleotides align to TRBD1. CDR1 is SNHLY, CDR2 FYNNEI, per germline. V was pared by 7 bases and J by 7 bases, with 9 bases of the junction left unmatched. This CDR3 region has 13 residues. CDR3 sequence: CASTRRGNVEAFF. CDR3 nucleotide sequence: TGTGCCAGCACCCGCAGGGGGAATGTTGAAGCTTTCTTT.

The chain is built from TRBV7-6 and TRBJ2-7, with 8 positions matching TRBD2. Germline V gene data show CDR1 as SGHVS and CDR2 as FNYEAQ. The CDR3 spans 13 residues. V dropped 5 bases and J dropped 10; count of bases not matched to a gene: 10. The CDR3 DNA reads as TGTGCCAGCAGCGCGCAGCGGGAGTCGCGTCAGTACTTC. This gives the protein CASSAQRESRQYF.

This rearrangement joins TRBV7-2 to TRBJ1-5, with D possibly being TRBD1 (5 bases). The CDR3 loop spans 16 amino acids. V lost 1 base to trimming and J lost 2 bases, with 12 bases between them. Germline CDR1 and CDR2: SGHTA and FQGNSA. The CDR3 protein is CASSLDWGEGNQPQHF. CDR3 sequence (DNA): TGTGCCAGCAGCTTAGATTGGGGCGAGGGCAATCAGCCCCAGCATTTT.

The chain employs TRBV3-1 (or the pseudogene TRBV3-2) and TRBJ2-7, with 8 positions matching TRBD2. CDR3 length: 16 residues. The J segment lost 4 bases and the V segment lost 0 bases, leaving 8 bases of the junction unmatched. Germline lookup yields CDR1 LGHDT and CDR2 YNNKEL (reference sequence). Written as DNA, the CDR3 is TGTGCCAGCAGCCAAGATCCCAGCGGGAGAACATACGAGCAGTACTTC. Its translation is CASSQDPSGRTYEQYF.

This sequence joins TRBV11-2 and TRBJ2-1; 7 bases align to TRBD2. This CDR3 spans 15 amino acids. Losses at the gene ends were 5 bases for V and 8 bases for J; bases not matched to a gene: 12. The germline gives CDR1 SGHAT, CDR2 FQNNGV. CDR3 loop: CASSDSTGGGDEQFF. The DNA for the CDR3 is TGTGCCAGCAGCGACAGTACGGGAGGCGGTGATGAGCAGTTCTTC.

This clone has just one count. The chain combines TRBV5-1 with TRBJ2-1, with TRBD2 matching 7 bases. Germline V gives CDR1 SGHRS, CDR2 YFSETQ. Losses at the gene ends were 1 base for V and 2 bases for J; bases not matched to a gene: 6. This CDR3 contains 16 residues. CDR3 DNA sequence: TGCGCCAGCAGCTTGACCCTAGCGGCAACCTACAATGAGCAGTTCTTC. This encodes CASSLTLAATYNEQFF.

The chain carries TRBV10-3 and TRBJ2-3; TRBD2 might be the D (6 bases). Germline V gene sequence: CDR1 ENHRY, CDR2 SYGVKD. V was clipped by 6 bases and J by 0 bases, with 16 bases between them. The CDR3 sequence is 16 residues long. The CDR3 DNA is TGTGCCATCAGCCCGGACACCGGGACTAGCACAGATACGCAGTATTTT. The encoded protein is CAISPDTGTSTDTQYF.

This CDR3 is CASSTSPTYEQYF. CDR3 DNA: TGTGCCAGCTCAACCAGTCCGACCTACGAGCAGTACTTC. The chain has TRBV18 and TRBJ2-7; D remains unclear. Germline assignment: CDR1 KGHSH and CDR2 LQKENI. The CDR3 is 13 amino acids. V was pared by 5 bases and J by 2 bases, with 10 bases between.

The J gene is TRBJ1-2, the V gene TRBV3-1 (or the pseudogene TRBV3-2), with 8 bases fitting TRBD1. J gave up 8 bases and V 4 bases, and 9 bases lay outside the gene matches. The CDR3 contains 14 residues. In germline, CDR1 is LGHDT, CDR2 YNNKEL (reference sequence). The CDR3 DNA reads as TGTGCCAGCAGCCCAGGACAGGGAGTGGAAGGCTACACCTTC. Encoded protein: CASSPGQGVEGYTF.

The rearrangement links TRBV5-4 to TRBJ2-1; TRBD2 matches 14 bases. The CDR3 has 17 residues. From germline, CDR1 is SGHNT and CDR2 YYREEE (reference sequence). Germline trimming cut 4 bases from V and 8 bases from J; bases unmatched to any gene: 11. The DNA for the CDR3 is TGTGCCAGCAGCCGGACTAGCGGGAGGAGTTTTGGGGATGAGCAGTTCTTC. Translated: CASSRTSGRSFGDEQFF.

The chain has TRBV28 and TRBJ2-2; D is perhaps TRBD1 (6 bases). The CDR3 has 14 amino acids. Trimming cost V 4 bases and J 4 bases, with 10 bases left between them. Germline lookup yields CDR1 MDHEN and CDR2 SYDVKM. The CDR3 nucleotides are TGTGCCAGCAGTTCGGGACAAGTCACCGGGGAGCTGTTTTTT. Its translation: CASSSGQVTGELFF.

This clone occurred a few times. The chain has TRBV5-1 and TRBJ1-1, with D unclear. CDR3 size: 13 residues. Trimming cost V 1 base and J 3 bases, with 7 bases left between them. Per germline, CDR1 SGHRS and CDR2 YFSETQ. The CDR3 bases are TGCGCCAGCAGCTTGAATACAGACACTGAAGCTTTCTTT. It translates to CASSLNTDTEAFF.

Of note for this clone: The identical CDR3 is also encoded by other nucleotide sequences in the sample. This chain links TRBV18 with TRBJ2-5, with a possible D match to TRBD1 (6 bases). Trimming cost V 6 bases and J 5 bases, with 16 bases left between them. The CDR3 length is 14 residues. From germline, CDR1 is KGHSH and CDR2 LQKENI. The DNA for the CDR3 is TGTGCCAGCTCCCCCCCAGGGGCGGTGGAGACCCAGTACTTC. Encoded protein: CASSPPGAVETQYF.

The CDR3: CASSAGNRIFSNTEAFF. Written as DNA, the CDR3 is TGTGCCAGCAGCGCTGGGAACAGGATATTCTCGAACACTGAAGCTTTCTTT. The gene calls are TRBV9 and TRBJ1-1; D perhaps matches TRBD1 (5 bases). Germline CDR1 reads SGDLS; CDR2 reads YYNGEE. The CDR3 is made up of 17 amino acids. The germline V and J ends were trimmed by 3 bases and 1 base, with 19 bases remaining between them.

For the CDR3, the DNA is TGTGCCAGCAGTGAGGGCGGGAGACGGACCGGGGAGCTGTTTTTT. It codes for CASSEGGRRTGELFF. J is TRBJ2-2 and V is TRBV6-1; 7 bases are a match to TRBD2. The germline V gene has CDR1 MNHNS and CDR2 SASEGT. The CDR3 length is 15 residues. V gave up 3 bases and J gave up 5 bases; unmatched junction bases: 6.

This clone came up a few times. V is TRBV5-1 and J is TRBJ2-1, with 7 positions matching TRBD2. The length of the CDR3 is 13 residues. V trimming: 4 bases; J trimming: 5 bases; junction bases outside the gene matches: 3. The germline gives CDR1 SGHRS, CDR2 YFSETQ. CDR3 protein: CASSPGLDNEQFF. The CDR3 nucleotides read TGCGCCAGCAGCCCCGGACTAGACAATGAGCAGTTCTTC.

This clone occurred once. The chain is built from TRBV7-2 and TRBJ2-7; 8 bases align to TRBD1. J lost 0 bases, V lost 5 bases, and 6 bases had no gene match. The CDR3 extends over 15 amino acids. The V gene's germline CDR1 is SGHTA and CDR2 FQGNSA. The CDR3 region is CASSRTGPSSYEQYF. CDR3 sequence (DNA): TGTGCCAGCAGCCGGACAGGGCCCAGCTCCTACGAGCAGTACTTC.

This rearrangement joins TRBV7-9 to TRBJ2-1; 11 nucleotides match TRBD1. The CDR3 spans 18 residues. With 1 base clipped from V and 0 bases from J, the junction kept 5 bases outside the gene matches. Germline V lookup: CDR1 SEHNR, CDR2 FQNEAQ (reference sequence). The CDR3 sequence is CASSLGTGGLGSYNEQFF. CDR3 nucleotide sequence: TGTGCCAGCAGCTTAGGGACAGGGGGCCTCGGCTCCTACAATGAGCAGTTCTTC. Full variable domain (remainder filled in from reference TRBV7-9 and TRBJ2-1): DTGVSQNPRHKITKRGQNVTFRCDPISEHNRLYWYRQTLGQGPEFLTYFQNEAQLEKSRLLSDRFSAERPKGSFSTLEIQRTEQGDSAMYLCASSLGTGGLGSYNEQFFGPGTRLTVL.

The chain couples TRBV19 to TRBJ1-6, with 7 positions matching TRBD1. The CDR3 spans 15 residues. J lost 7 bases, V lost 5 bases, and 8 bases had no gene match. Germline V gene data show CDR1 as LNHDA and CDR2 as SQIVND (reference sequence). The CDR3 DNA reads TGTGCCAGTAGTCCCTGGACAGGCGAAAATTCACCCCTCCACTTT. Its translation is CASSPWTGENSPLHF.

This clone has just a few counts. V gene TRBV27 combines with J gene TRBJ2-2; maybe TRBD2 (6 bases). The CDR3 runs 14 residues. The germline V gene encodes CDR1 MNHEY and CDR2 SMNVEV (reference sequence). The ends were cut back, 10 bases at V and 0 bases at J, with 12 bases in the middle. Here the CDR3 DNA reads TGTGCCACCCGCGGGACGGCGAACACCGGGGAGCTGTTTTTT. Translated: CATRGTANTGELFF.

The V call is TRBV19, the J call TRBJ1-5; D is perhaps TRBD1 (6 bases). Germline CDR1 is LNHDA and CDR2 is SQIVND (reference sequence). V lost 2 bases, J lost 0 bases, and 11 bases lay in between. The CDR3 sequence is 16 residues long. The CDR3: CASSIITGYSNQPQHF. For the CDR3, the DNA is TGTGCCAGTAGTATAATCACAGGGTATAGCAATCAGCCCCAGCATTTT. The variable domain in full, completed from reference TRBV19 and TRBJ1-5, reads DGGITQSPKYLFRKEGQNVTLSCEQNLNHDAMYWYRQDPGQGLRLIYYSQIVNDFQKGDIAEGYSVSREKKESFPLTVTSAQKNPTAFYLCASSIITGYSNQPQHFGDGTRLSIL.

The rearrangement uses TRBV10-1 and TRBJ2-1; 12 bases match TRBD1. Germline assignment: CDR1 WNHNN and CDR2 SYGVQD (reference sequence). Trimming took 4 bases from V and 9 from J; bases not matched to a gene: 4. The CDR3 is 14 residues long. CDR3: CASSGGTGGVEQFF. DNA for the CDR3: TGCGCCAGCAGTGGGGGGACAGGGGGCGTTGAGCAGTTCTTC.

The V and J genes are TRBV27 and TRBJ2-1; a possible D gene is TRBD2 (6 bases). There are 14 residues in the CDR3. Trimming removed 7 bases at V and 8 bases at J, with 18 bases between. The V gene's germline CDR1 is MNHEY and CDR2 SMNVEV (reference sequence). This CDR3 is CASKSLGSLYEQFF. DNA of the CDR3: TGTGCCAGCAAAAGCCTCGGGAGTCTTTATGAGCAGTTCTTC.

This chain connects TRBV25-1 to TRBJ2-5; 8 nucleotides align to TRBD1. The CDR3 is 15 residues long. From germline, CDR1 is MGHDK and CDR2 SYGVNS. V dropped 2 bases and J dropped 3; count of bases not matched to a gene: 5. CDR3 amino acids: CASSEQAGGKETQYF. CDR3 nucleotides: TGTGCCAGCAGTGAACAGGCAGGGGGCAAAGAGACCCAGTACTTC.

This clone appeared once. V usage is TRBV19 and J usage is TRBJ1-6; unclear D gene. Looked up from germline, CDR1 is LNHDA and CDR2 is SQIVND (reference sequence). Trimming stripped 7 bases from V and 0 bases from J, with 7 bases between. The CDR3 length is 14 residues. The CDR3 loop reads CASMPSSYNSPLHF. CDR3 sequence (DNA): TGTGCCAGTATGCCGAGCTCCTATAATTCACCCCTCCACTTT.